This T cell receptor (beta chain) came from a study of human T cells and chemical hapten exposure. Study summary: Patients got weekly scalp diphenylcyclopropenone doses over the approximately 23-week study.

The time point here: patch test 2, 6 weeks after DPC sensitization. Treatment denoted: therapeutic diphenylcyclopropenone sensitization with weekly scalp DPC. Study-wide points: Following DPC sensitization, TCRs present above 1 in 1000 frequency showed no change. Significantly more large CDR3 similarity clusters were formed by expanded TCRs than by controls.

TCRdb independently ran MiXCR on the RACE reads; one entry per CDR3 protein. This table holds roughly 380,000 distinct CDR3 sequences, roughly 6% found once. On this clonotype: Antigen unknown.

This CDR3 contains 14 residues. In germline, CDR1 is DFQATT, CDR2 SNEGSKA (reference sequence). The J segment lost 2 bases and the V segment lost 4 bases, leaving 2 bases of the junction unmatched. Sequenced material: whole blood, taken in connection with sensitization to the hapten diphenylcyclopropenone (DPC). This receptor was obtained from a woman under 30 with alopecia areata. Some clones in this sample may be carry-over from other donors' samples. The genes are TRBV20-1 and TRBJ2-3; 11 nucleotides agree with TRBD2. DNA of the CDR3: TGCAGTGCTATACTAGCGGGGGACACAGATACGCAGTATTTT. It is translated as CSAILAGDTDTQYF.